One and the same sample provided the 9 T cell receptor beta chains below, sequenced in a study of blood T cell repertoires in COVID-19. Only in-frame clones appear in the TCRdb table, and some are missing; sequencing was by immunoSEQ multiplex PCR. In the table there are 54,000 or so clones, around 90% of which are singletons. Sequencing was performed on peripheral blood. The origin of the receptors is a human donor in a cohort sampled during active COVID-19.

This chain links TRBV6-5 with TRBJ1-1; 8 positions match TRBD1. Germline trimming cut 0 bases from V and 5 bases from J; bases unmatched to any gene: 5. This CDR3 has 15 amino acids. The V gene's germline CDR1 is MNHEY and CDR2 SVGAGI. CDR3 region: CASSYSQGARTEAFF. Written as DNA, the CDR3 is TGTGCCAGCAGTTACTCGCAGGGGGCCAGGACTGAAGCTTTCTTT.

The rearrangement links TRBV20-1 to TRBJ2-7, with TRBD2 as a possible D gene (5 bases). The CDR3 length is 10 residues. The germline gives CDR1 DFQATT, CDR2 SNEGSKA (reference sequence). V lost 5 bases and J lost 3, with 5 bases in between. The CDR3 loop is CSAGSYEQYF. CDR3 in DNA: TGCAGTGCTGGGAGCTACGAGCAGTACTTC.

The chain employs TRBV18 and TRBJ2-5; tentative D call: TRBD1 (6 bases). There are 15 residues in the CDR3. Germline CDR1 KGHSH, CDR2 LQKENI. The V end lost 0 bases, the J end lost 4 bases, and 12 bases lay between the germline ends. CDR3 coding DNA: TGTGCCAGCTCACCACCGGTATCAGGGGCAGAGACCCAGTACTTC. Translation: CASSPPVSGAETQYF.

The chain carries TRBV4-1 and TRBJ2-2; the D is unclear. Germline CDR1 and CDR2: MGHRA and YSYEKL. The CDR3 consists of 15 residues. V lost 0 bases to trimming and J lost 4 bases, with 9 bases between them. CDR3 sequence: CASSQEMRVTGELFF. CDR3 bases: TGCGCCAGCAGCCAAGAGATGAGAGTCACCGGGGAGCTGTTTTTT.

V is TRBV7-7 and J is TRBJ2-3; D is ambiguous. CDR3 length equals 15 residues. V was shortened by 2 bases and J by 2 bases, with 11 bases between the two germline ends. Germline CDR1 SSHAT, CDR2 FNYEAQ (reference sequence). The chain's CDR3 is CASSLRSGSTDTQYF. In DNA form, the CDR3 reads TGTGCCAGCAGCTTAAGAAGTGGCTCCACAGATACGCAGTATTTT.

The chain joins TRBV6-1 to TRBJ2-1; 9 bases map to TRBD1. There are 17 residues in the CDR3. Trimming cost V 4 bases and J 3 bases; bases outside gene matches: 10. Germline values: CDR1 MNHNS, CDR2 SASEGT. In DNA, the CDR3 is TGTGCCAGCAGTGGACTTCCCGGGACAGGGCACTACAATGAGCAGTTCTTC. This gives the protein CASSGLPGTGHYNEQFF.

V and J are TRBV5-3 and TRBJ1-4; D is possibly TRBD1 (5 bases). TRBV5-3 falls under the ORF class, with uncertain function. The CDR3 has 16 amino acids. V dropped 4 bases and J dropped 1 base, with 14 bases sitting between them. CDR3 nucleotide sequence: TGTGCCAGAAGCGTCCCGGGGGTCCAAACTAATGAAAAACTGTTTTTT. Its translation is CARSVPGVQTNEKLFF.

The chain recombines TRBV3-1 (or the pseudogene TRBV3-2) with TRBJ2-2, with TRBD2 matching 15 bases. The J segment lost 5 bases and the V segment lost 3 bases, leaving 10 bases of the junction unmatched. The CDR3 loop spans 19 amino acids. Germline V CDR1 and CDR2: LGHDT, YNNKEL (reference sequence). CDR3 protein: CASSHSGLAGGPWTGELFF. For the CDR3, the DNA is TGTGCCAGCAGCCATTCGGGACTAGCGGGGGGCCCCTGGACCGGGGAGCTGTTTTTT.

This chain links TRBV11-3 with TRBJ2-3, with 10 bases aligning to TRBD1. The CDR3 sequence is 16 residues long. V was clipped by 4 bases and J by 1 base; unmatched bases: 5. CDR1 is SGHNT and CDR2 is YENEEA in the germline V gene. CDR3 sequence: CASSSAGTGGTDTQYF. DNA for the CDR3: TGTGCCAGCAGCTCGGCCGGGACAGGGGGCACAGATACGCAGTATTTT. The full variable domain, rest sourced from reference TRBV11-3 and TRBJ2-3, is EAGVVQSPRYKIIEKKQPVAFWCNPISGHNTLYWYLQNLGQGPELLIRYENEEAVDDSQLPKDRFSAERLKGVDSTLKIQPAELGDSAVYLCASSSAGTGGTDTQYFGPGTRLTVL.